The 29 T cell receptor beta chains below all came from one sample that was sequenced in a study of technical replicates of blood from a few donors. Measured with immunoSEQ multiplex PCR; TCRdb has only the in-frame clones, and not every one. The data hold roughly 60,000 clones, with less than 90% observed a single time. Sequenced: PBMCs. These receptors originate from a human donor in good health. Some clones in this sample may be carry-over from other donors' samples.

The chain combines TRBV6-5 with TRBJ2-7; possible D gene TRBD2, 6 bases. CDR1 MNHEY and CDR2 SVGAGI come from the germline V gene. CDR3 size: 13 residues. V was cut by 5 bases and J by 9 bases, with 17 bases left in between. In DNA, the CDR3 is TGTGCCAGCAGTAGATGGGACTTACAGAGGCAGTACTTC. Translated, it gives CASSRWDLQRQYF.

This chain links TRBV12-5 with TRBJ2-7; 10 bases match TRBD2. V lost 1 base to trimming and J lost 5 bases; unmatched junction nucleotides: 5. Germline V lookup: CDR1 LGHNT, CDR2 FRNRAP. The CDR3 extends over 15 amino acids. CDR3 coding DNA: TGTGCTAGTGGTTTGGAACCTAGCGGGAGTAACGAGCAGTACTTC. Protein sequence: CASGLEPSGSNEQYF.

The CDR3 here is CASSGRGIGYGYTF. CDR3 coding DNA: TGTGCCAGCAGTGGGAGGGGTATCGGCTATGGCTACACCTTC. V usage is TRBV2 and J usage is TRBJ1-2; TRBD1 might be the D (5 bases). This CDR3 region has 14 residues. Germline V gene data show CDR1 as SNHLY and CDR2 as FYNNEI. The V end lost 4 bases, the J end lost 4 bases, and 13 bases lay between the germline ends.

The CDR3 protein is CASSQFPSGGTYEQYF. The CDR3 DNA reads TGTGCCAGCAGCCAATTCCCCAGCGGGGGAACCTACGAGCAGTACTTC. The chain couples TRBV16 to TRBJ2-7; 8 nucleotides match TRBD2. In germline, CDR1 is KGHSY, CDR2 FQNENV. The trim removed 1 base at V and 2 bases at J, leaving 7 bases unmatched. This CDR3 is 16 amino acids long.

This chain's CDR3 is CAWSVSGNQPQHF. In nucleotides, the CDR3 is TGTGCCTGGAGTGTATCGGGGAATCAGCCCCAGCATTTT. This sequence joins TRBV30 and TRBJ1-5; D is ambiguous. In germline, CDR1 is GTSNPN, CDR2 SVGIG (reference sequence). This CDR3 is built from 13 residues. V shed 0 bases and J shed 4 bases, with 7 bases lying between them.

The chain carries TRBV30 and TRBJ2-5, with unresolved D. In germline, CDR1 is GTSNPN, CDR2 SVGIG (reference sequence). The CDR3 is 13 amino acids. Trimming removed 0 bases at V and 7 bases at J, with 12 bases between. CDR3 bases: TGTGCCTGGAGTGTACACAGAAGTCCGACCCAGTACTTC. It is translated as CAWSVHRSPTQYF.

This clone has just one count. The chain has TRBV7-3 and TRBJ2-5; 8 nucleotides agree with TRBD1. There are 13 residues in the CDR3. The V gene's germline CDR1 is SGHTA and CDR2 FQGTGA. J was trimmed by 5 bases and V by 1 base; bases with no gene match: 0. Here the CDR3 DNA reads TGTGCCAGCAGCTTAAGGGACAGGGAGACCCAGTACTTC. This gives the protein CASSLRDRETQYF.

The chain carries TRBV4-3 and TRBJ2-1, with TRBD2 matching over 7 bases. Trimming cost V 3 bases and J 1 base; bases outside gene matches: 6. This CDR3 has 16 residues. Germline-derived CDR1 and CDR2 are LGHNA and YSLEER. The CDR3 DNA reads TGCGCCAGCAGCCACGTCGGAGCGGGGTCCTACAATGAGCAGTTCTTC. Its translation: CASSHVGAGSYNEQFF.

V gene TRBV27 combines with J gene TRBJ2-7, with 7 bases fitting TRBD1. The CDR3 contains 14 residues. Germline CDR1 reads MNHEY; CDR2 reads SMNVEV (reference sequence). Unmatched junction bases numbered 4, after V lost 2 bases and J lost 3 bases. CDR3 in amino acids: CASSLEGGGYEQYF. DNA of the CDR3: TGTGCCAGCAGTTTAGAAGGGGGCGGCTACGAGCAGTACTTC.

This chain connects TRBV7-3 to TRBJ2-3, with D perhaps TRBD1 (6 bases). The CDR3 runs to 15 residues. In germline, CDR1 is SGHTA, CDR2 FQGTGA. Trimming removed 6 bases at V and 6 bases at J, with 19 bases between. This CDR3 is CASSVQGSGIDTQYF. For the CDR3, the DNA is TGTGCCAGCAGTGTACAGGGATCTGGAATCGATACGCAGTATTTT. Looking up the rest from reference TRBV7-3 and TRBJ2-3 gives the full variable domain: GAGVSQTPSNKVTEKGKYVELRCDPISGHTALYWYRQSLGQGPEFLIYFQGTGAADDSGLPNDRFFAVRPEGSVSTLKIQRTERGDSAVYLCASSVQGSGIDTQYFGPGTRLTVL.

The chain is built from TRBV4-3 and TRBJ2-7, with 7 bases lining up with TRBD1. V lost 3 bases and J lost 2; bases outside the gene matches: 7. Germline assignment: CDR1 LGHNA and CDR2 YSLEER. The CDR3 extends over 15 amino acids. CDR3 nucleotide sequence: TGCGCCAGCAGCCAGGACAGGTTATCGACCTACGAGCAGTACTTC. Amino acid sequence: CASSQDRLSTYEQYF.

The chain employs TRBV5-6 and TRBJ2-3; D possibly corresponds to TRBD2 (6 bases). Trimming pared 4 bases from V and 8 bases from J, leaving 14 bases between. The CDR3 extends over 13 amino acids. Germline V CDR1 and CDR2: SGHDT, YYEEEE. The CDR3 DNA follows: TGTGCCAGCAGCGGGGGGACCTGGGGTACGCAGTATTTT. Protein sequence: CASSGGTWGTQYF.

This chain connects TRBV7-9 to TRBJ1-6; TRBD1 might be the D (6 bases). Germline loops: CDR1 SEHNR, CDR2 FQNEAQ (reference sequence). The ends were cut back, 1 base at V and 0 bases at J, with 10 bases in the middle. The CDR3 loop spans 17 amino acids. DNA for the CDR3: TGTGCCAGCAGCTTAGGGGGGGGGCGCTCCTATAATTCACCCCTCCACTTT. Its protein is CASSLGGGRSYNSPLHF.

This clone was counted a few times. One junction end does not reproduce the germline sequence, and a read error may be involved. The chain links TRBV5-6 to TRBJ1-2; no clear D. CDR1 is SGHDT and CDR2 is YYEEEE in the germline V gene. The CDR3 totals 12 residues. The CDR3 here is CASSLDAENLAF. The DNA for the CDR3 is TGTGCCAGCAGCTTGGATGCGGAGAATTTGGCCTTC. The complete variable domain, with remaining parts taken from reference TRBV5-6 and TRBJ1-2, reads DAGVTQSPTHLIKTRGQQVTLRCSPKSGHDTVSWYQQALGQGPQFIFQYYEEEERQRGNFPDRFSGHQFPNYSSELNVNALLLGDSALYLCASSLDAENLAFGSGTRLTVV.

The J gene is TRBJ2-1, the V gene TRBV7-2, with a possible D match to TRBD1 (5 bases). Germline loops: CDR1 SGHTA, CDR2 FQGNSA. V was clipped by 5 bases and J by 9 bases, with 14 bases between them. There are 13 residues in the CDR3. Written as DNA, the CDR3 is TGTGCCAGCAGCATACATCAGGGTTTTGAGCAGTTCTTC. Its protein product is CASSIHQGFEQFF. Supplemented by reference TRBV7-2 and TRBJ2-1, the full variable domain reads GAGVSQSPSNKVTEKGKDVELRCDPISGHTALYWYRQSLGQGLEFLIYFQGNSAPDKSGLPSDRFSAERTGGSVSTLTIQRTQQEDSAVYLCASSIHQGFEQFFGPGTRLTVL.

The V gene is TRBV5-1, the J gene TRBJ2-7, with 10 nucleotides matching TRBD1. CDR3 length equals 15 residues. CDR1 SGHRS and CDR2 YFSETQ come from the germline V gene. V shed 3 bases, J shed 2 bases, and the junction held 5 bases outside the gene matches. CDR3 bases: TGCGCCAGCAGCTCGGGCGGACAGGGGGCCTACGAGCAGTACTTC. Protein: CASSSGGQGAYEQYF. The full variable domain, completed using reference TRBV5-1 and TRBJ2-7, is KAGVTQTPRYLIKTRGQQVTLSCSPISGHRSVSWYQQTPGQGLQFLFEYFSETQRNKGNFPGRFSGRQFSNSRSEMNVSTLELGDSALYLCASSSGGQGAYEQYFGPGTRLTVT.

This chain connects TRBV6-1 to TRBJ2-3; 8 bases agree with TRBD2. Germline assignment: CDR1 MNHNS and CDR2 SASEGT. J was trimmed by 4 bases and V by 6 bases; bases with no gene match: 6. The CDR3 contains 14 residues. The CDR3 sequence is CASRSSGRPDTQYF. CDR3 nucleotides: TGTGCCAGCAGGTCGAGCGGGAGACCAGATACGCAGTATTTT.

The chain combines TRBV5-1 with TRBJ2-5; 7 bases line up with TRBD1. This CDR3 has 14 amino acids. The germline V gene encodes CDR1 SGHRS and CDR2 YFSETQ. The V segment lost 0 bases and the J segment 5 bases; nucleotides outside the gene matches: 4. As DNA, the CDR3 is TGCGCCAGCAGCTTGGGACAGGGTGGGGAGACCCAGTACTTC. Its protein product is CASSLGQGGETQYF.

The chain uses TRBV2 and TRBJ2-1; D possibly corresponds to TRBD2 (5 bases). The length of the CDR3 is 16 residues. V lost 7 bases and J lost 0, with 16 bases in between. The germline gives CDR1 SNHLY, CDR2 FYNNEI. The CDR3 DNA follows: TGTGCCAGCACCCGAAGTAGCGTCCACTCCTACAATGAGCAGTTCTTC. Protein: CASTRSSVHSYNEQFF. The full variable domain, with the rest looked up from reference TRBV2 and TRBJ2-1, is EPEVTQTPSHQVTQMGQEVILRCVPISNHLYFYWYRQILGQKVEFLVSFYNNEISEKSEIFDDQFSVERPDGSNFTLKIRSTKLEDSAMYFCASTRSSVHSYNEQFFGPGTRLTVL.

V is TRBV6-1 and J is TRBJ1-2, with D tentatively TRBD1 (5 bases). CDR1 and CDR2 (germline): MNHNS, SASEGT. The CDR3 spans 15 residues. V lost 1 base and J 4 bases, leaving 13 bases between the germline ends. CDR3 bases: TGTGCCAGCAGTGAAGTAGCGGGGGACGGCTATGGCTACACCTTC. Protein product: CASSEVAGDGYGYTF.

This clone occurred once. The chain has TRBV6-5 and TRBJ1-2, with D tentatively TRBD1 (5 bases). The germline gives CDR1 MNHEY, CDR2 SVGAGI. The V end was cut by 0 bases, the J end by 6 bases, with 14 bases between. CDR3 length: 15 amino acids. The chain's CDR3 is CASSYSQGLGNGYTF. The CDR3 DNA is TGTGCCAGCAGTTACTCGCAGGGCCTGGGTAATGGCTACACCTTC.

This sequence joins TRBV11-2 and TRBJ2-1; 8 nucleotides align to TRBD2. The length of the CDR3 is 13 residues. V shed 5 bases and J 9 bases; nucleotides not matched to a gene: 6. CDR1 and CDR2 (germline): SGHAT, FQNNGV. The CDR3 nucleotides read TGTGCCAGCAGCCTCGAGCGGGAGCTTGAGCAGTTCTTC. Its translation is CASSLERELEQFF. Filled out from reference TRBV11-2 and TRBJ2-1, the complete variable domain reads EAGVAQSPRYKIIEKRQSVAFWCNPISGHATLYWYQQILGQGPKLLIQFQNNGVVDDSQLPKDRFSAERLKGVDSTLKIQPAKLEDSAVYLCASSLERELEQFFGPGTRLTVL.

The V and J genes are TRBV5-6 and TRBJ2-3, with a tentative D call TRBD2 (5 bases). V lost 1 base, J lost 4 bases, and 16 bases lay in between. This CDR3 region has 16 residues. The germline gives CDR1 SGHDT, CDR2 YYEEEE. CDR3 DNA: TGTGCCAGCAGCTTGAGGGCCAAGCGGTACGCAGATACGCAGTATTTT. Translated, it gives CASSLRAKRYADTQYF. Using reference TRBV5-6 and TRBJ2-3 for the parts outside the CDR3, the full variable domain is DAGVTQSPTHLIKTRGQQVTLRCSPKSGHDTVSWYQQALGQGPQFIFQYYEEEERQRGNFPDRFSGHQFPNYSSELNVNALLLGDSALYLCASSLRAKRYADTQYFGPGTRLTVL.

The chain carries TRBV4-2 and TRBJ2-1; unclear D gene. The CDR3 has 12 residues. Germline V gives CDR1 LGHNA, CDR2 YNFKEQ. V was shortened by 0 bases and J by 9 bases, with 6 bases between the two germline ends. CDR3 residues: CASSQESGEQFF. Written as DNA, the CDR3 is TGTGCCAGCAGCCAAGAGAGTGGTGAGCAGTTCTTC.

This rearrangement joins TRBV7-2 to TRBJ2-7; 9 bases fit TRBD1. V shed 6 bases and J 5 bases; nucleotides not matched to a gene: 14. CDR1 and CDR2 from the germline V gene are SGHTA and FQGNSA. The CDR3 extends over 16 amino acids. The CDR3 region is CASRRQGEPGQNEQYF. The CDR3 nucleotides are TGTGCCAGCAGAAGACAGGGGGAACCCGGTCAGAACGAGCAGTACTTC.

V is TRBV5-6 and J is TRBJ2-1; TRBD1 agrees at 9 bases. The germline gives CDR1 SGHDT, CDR2 YYEEEE. This CDR3 spans 12 amino acids. Trimming removed 4 bases from V and 15 bases from J; junction bases left unmatched: 8. CDR3 nucleotide sequence: TGTGCCAGCAGCGCGGACAGGGGTATTCCGTTCTTC. Its translation is CASSADRGIPFF.

This sequence joins TRBV25-1 and TRBJ1-4; unclear D gene. V lost 2 bases, J lost 10 bases, and 17 bases lay in between. CDR3 length: 15 residues. Germline V gives CDR1 MGHDK, CDR2 SYGVNS. Written as DNA, the CDR3 is TGTGCCAGCAGTGAACCTGGGGAGTTTGCCGCAAAACTGTTTTTT. This codes for CASSEPGEFAAKLFF. Combining the CDR3 with reference TRBV25-1 and TRBJ1-4 gives the whole variable domain EADIYQTPRYLVIGTGKKITLECSQTMGHDKMYWYQQDPGMELHLIHYSYGVNSTEKGDLSSESTVSRIRTEHFPLTLESARPSHTSQYLCASSEPGEFAAKLFFGSGTQLSVL.

The gene calls are TRBV5-6 and TRBJ1-1, with D perhaps matching TRBD1 (6 bases). CDR1 is SGHDT, CDR2 YYEEEE, per germline. The CDR3 extends over 14 amino acids. Trimming pared 4 bases from V and 4 bases from J, leaving 14 bases between. The CDR3 DNA reads as TGTGCCAGCAGCCCAATTGACAGGCCCACTGAAGCTTTCTTT. Protein sequence: CASSPIDRPTEAFF.

The chain couples TRBV5-1 to TRBJ2-7; 10 bases fit TRBD2. The CDR3 has 16 amino acids. Germline V CDR1 and CDR2: SGHRS, YFSETQ. V shed 5 bases and J 5 bases; nucleotides not matched to a gene: 13. CDR3 in DNA: TGCGCCAGCAGTTGGAGAGCGGGGGGGCGGATAAACGAGCAGTACTTC. Amino acids: CASSWRAGGRINEQYF.